A single sample gave rise to the 2 T cell receptor beta chains below, sequenced in a study of blood T cells in healthy people across ages. The authors ran a second PCR of about 6 to 12 cycles using a sample-barcoded 5' primer and a J-beta primer mix. Using its own MiXCR run on the 5' RACE reads, TCRdb lists one record per CDR3 protein. The sample records 800,000 or so distinct CDR3 sequences, roughly 25% being singletons. Separately, the same data were catalogued under a study of T cells of mothers and their children.

Sequencing input: blood. All receptors derive from a boy aged 5-17 years in good health.

This clonotype occurred a few times. The rearrangement uses TRBV29-1 and TRBJ1-1; 7 nucleotides agree with TRBD1. The V and J ends lost 1 base and 4 bases, in that order; junction bases with no gene match: 6. Per the germline V gene, CDR1 is SQVTM and CDR2 is ANQGSEA. The CDR3 spans 14 residues. CDR3 nucleotide sequence: TGCAGCGTTGAAGTTTCAGGGGGGAGCACTGAAGCTTTCTTT. It specifies CSVEVSGGSTEAFF.

The gene calls are TRBV6-2 or TRBV6-3 and TRBJ1-1; D remains unclear. The CDR3 is 13 residues long. CDR1 MNHEY and CDR2 SVGEGT come from the germline V gene. V lost 5 bases and J 4 bases, leaving 11 bases between the germline ends. The CDR3 spells CASSPGEVTEAFF. CDR3 coding DNA: TGTGCCAGCAGTCCCGGGGAGGTCACTGAAGCTTTCTTT.